Presented here are 20 T cell receptor beta chains from one specimen sequenced in a study of blood T cell repertoires in COVID-19. The assay was immunoSEQ multiplex PCR, and TCRdb's table has in-frame clones only and misses some. The sample shows 270,000 or so clones, around 89% of them seen only once. Material: PBMCs or T cells enriched from blood (not recorded which). The receptor set was obtained from a woman aged 25-40 years with acute COVID-19.

The V call is TRBV28, the J call TRBJ2-1; 7 bases map to TRBD1. The CDR3 is 15 amino acids. The V gene's germline CDR1 is MDHEN and CDR2 SYDVKM. The V segment lost 6 bases and the J segment 6 bases; nucleotides outside the gene matches: 11. DNA for the CDR3: TGTGCCAGCAGCCCGACCGGGACAGATTCCAATGAGCAGTTCTTC. Encoded protein: CASSPTGTDSNEQFF. Using reference TRBV28 and TRBJ2-1 for the parts outside the CDR3, the full variable domain is DVKVTQSSRYLVKRTGEKVFLECVQDMDHENMFWYRQDPGLGLRLIYFSYDVKMKEKGDIPEGYSVSREKKERFSLILESASTNQTSMYLCASSPTGTDSNEQFFGPGTRLTVL.

The gene calls are TRBV11-1 and TRBJ1-4; perhaps TRBD1 as D (5 bases). Germline V gene lookup returns CDR1 SGHAT and CDR2 FQDESV (reference sequence). The CDR3 contains 16 residues. Trimming took 4 bases from V and 6 from J, leaving 18 bases between them. CDR3 protein: CASSSVAGNADEKLFF. The DNA for the CDR3 is TGTGCCAGCAGCTCAGTTGCAGGGAATGCGGATGAAAAACTGTTTTTT.

This chain connects TRBV19 to TRBJ2-1, with no clear D. Germline loops: CDR1 LNHDA, CDR2 SQIVND (reference sequence). This CDR3 is 13 amino acids long. Trimming shortened V by 10 bases and J by 10 bases, and 20 bases separated the two germline ends. CDR3 DNA sequence: TGTGCCACCATTGGTGAGGAGCTACGCGAGCAGTTCTTC. Translation: CATIGEELREQFF.

This chain uses TRBV6-5 with TRBJ1-6; D remains unclear. V was shortened by 2 bases and J by 10 bases, with 12 bases between the two germline ends. CDR1 MNHEY and CDR2 SVGAGI come from the germline V gene. This CDR3 contains 14 residues. This chain's CDR3 is CASSYDGFTSPLHF. The CDR3 DNA follows: TGTGCCAGCAGTTACGACGGGTTTACCTCACCCCTCCACTTT.

The chain recombines TRBV10-3 with TRBJ1-1; 9 bases are a match to TRBD1. The CDR3 has 14 amino acids. V shed 4 bases and J 5 bases; nucleotides not matched to a gene: 5. From germline, CDR1 is ENHRY and CDR2 SYGVKD. The CDR3 nucleotides are TGTGCCATCAGTGGGGACAGGGTGATTACTGAAGCTTTCTTT. It translates to CAISGDRVITEAFF.

This sequence joins TRBV3-1 (or the pseudogene TRBV3-2) and TRBJ2-7; TRBD1 is a possible D gene (6 bases). The CDR3 has 13 residues. Germline CDR1 LGHDT, CDR2 YNNKEL (reference sequence). Trimming took 3 bases from V and 2 from J, leaving 8 bases between them. CDR3 sequence (DNA): TGTGCCAGCAGCCATGGACAGCCCTACGAGCAGTACTTC. Translated: CASSHGQPYEQYF.

The V gene is TRBV2, the J gene TRBJ2-2, with 8 bases aligning to TRBD2. After removal of 3 bases from V and 4 bases from J, the junction contained 7 bases not matched to a gene. Germline values: CDR1 SNHLY, CDR2 FYNNEI. This CDR3 contains 16 residues. Here the CDR3 reads CASSDRTSGTTGELFF. The CDR3 bases are TGTGCCAGCAGTGATCGCACTAGCGGCACCACCGGGGAGCTGTTTTTT.

Only a few counts were recorded for this clone. The CDR3 coding sequence is TGTGCCAGCAGTTCTATGGGCCGGAACGAGCAGTACTTC. Translating gives CASSSMGRNEQYF. V and J are TRBV12-3 or TRBV12-4 and TRBJ2-7; no firm D call. The V gene lost 4 bases and the J gene lost 5 bases, with 12 bases spanning the gap. CDR3 size: 13 residues.

This clone was seen a single time. The chain joins TRBV29-1 to TRBJ1-2, with D possibly being TRBD1 (6 bases). Trimming took off 4 bases at V and 5 bases at J, with 11 bases between the two ends. The CDR3 covers 12 residues. The V gene's germline CDR1 is SQVTM and CDR2 ANQGSEA. DNA for the CDR3: TGCAGCGTTGTGGGGGCCGGGTATGGCTACACCTTC. This translates into CSVVGAGYGYTF.

The J gene is TRBJ2-3, the V gene TRBV27, with D unresolved. Germline V gene data show CDR1 as MNHEY and CDR2 as SMNVEV (reference sequence). V dropped 4 bases and J dropped 2 bases, with 13 bases sitting between them. The CDR3 extends over 15 amino acids. CDR3 DNA: TGTGCCAGCAGTTACTTCAGTGGAGCCACAGATACGCAGTATTTT. Translated, it gives CASSYFSGATDTQYF.

The chain recombines TRBV3-1 (or the pseudogene TRBV3-2) with TRBJ2-3, with 8 nucleotides matching TRBD1. The CDR3 is 15 residues long. Losses at the gene ends were 4 bases for V and 2 bases for J; bases not matched to a gene: 5. Germline V CDR1 and CDR2: LGHDT, YNNKEL (reference sequence). CDR3 amino acids: CASSPGQAATDTQYF. Here the CDR3 DNA reads TGTGCCAGCAGCCCGGGACAGGCAGCCACAGATACGCAGTATTTT.

The chain links TRBV5-5 to TRBJ1-2; D not certain. The V and J ends lost 4 bases and 4 bases respectively, with 17 bases between them. The V gene's germline CDR1 is SGHKS and CDR2 YYEKEE (reference sequence). The CDR3 has 15 amino acids. CDR3 in DNA: TGTGCCAGCAGCGTTTACTTTGACACATCCTATGGCTACACCTTC. It codes for CASSVYFDTSYGYTF.

The chain combines TRBV28 with TRBJ2-1; 12 bases line up with TRBD2. This CDR3 is 17 amino acids long. The trim removed 5 bases at V and 3 bases at J, leaving 8 bases unmatched. Germline loops: CDR1 MDHEN, CDR2 SYDVKM. The CDR3 is CASSPQTSGSFYNEQFF. DNA of the CDR3: TGTGCCAGCAGTCCTCAGACTAGCGGGAGTTTCTACAATGAGCAGTTCTTC.

The rearrangement links TRBV13 to TRBJ1-1; D might be TRBD1 (6 bases). V lost 2 bases and J lost 1, with 11 bases in between. Germline CDR1 PRHDT, CDR2 FYEKMQ (reference sequence). The CDR3 extends over 15 amino acids. The CDR3 region is CASSLLWTANTEAFF. As DNA, the CDR3 is TGTGCCAGCAGCTTATTGTGGACAGCGAACACTGAAGCTTTCTTT. Filled out from reference TRBV13 and TRBJ1-1, the complete variable domain reads AAGVIQSPRHLIKEKRETATLKCYPIPRHDTVYWYQQGPGQDPQFLISFYEKMQSDKGSIPDRFSAQQFSDYHSELNMSSLELGDSALYFCASSLLWTANTEAFFGQGTRLTVV.

The chain combines TRBV24-1 with TRBJ2-2; D call uncertain. Trimming removed 8 bases from V and 7 bases from J, with 10 bases in between. Germline V gene lookup returns CDR1 KGHDR and CDR2 SFDVKD. This CDR3 spans 12 amino acids. This CDR3 is CATISTGGELFF. The DNA for the CDR3 is TGTGCCACCATCTCCACGGGCGGGGAGCTGTTTTTT.

The chain combines TRBV28 with TRBJ2-7; D might be TRBD1 (6 bases). The CDR3 spans 13 residues. Germline CDR1 is MDHEN and CDR2 is SYDVKM. The ends were cut back, 7 bases at V and 2 bases at J, with 12 bases in the middle. CDR3 in amino acids: CASIRQDPYEQYF. CDR3 DNA sequence: TGTGCCAGCATTAGACAGGACCCCTACGAGCAGTACTTC.

This chain joins TRBV30 and TRBJ1-6; a possible D gene is TRBD1 (5 bases). Germline V lookup: CDR1 GTSNPN, CDR2 SVGIG (reference sequence). Deletions cut 2 bases from V and 0 bases from J, with 17 bases between. The CDR3 loop spans 18 amino acids. The CDR3 region is CAWSPIGGVSSYNSPLHF. CDR3 bases: TGTGCCTGGAGTCCAATAGGAGGGGTTAGCTCCTATAATTCACCCCTCCACTTT.

The rearrangement joins TRBV28 to TRBJ2-5, with 7 nucleotides matching TRBD2. The germline CDR1 and CDR2 sequences are MDHEN and SYDVKM. Trimming at V came to 8 bases and at J to 6 bases, leaving 9 bases not matched to a gene. CDR3 length equals 13 residues. DNA of the CDR3: TGTGCCAGCTGGAGGGAGGGGATAAAGACCCAGTACTTC. Encoded protein: CASWREGIKTQYF.

CDR3 nucleotides: TGTGCCAGCAGCCTCAGGGACGAGCAGTACTTC. Protein sequence: CASSLRDEQYF. This chain connects TRBV12-3 or TRBV12-4 to TRBJ2-7; D may be TRBD1 (5 bases). The V end was cut by 6 bases, the J end by 5 bases, with 8 bases between. This CDR3 contains 11 residues.

This clone has a handful of counts. The V call is TRBV10-1, the J call TRBJ2-2; a weak D match, TRBD2 (6 bases). V lost 5 bases to trimming and J lost 3 bases, with 10 bases between them. CDR3 length equals 14 residues. Germline V lookup: CDR1 WNHNN, CDR2 SYGVQD (reference sequence). The CDR3 nucleotides are TGCGCCAGCAGTCCTAGACTAGACACCGGGGAGCTGTTTTTT. It yields the protein CASSPRLDTGELFF.